This TCR beta chain was sequenced during a study of siplizumab effects on memory and regulatory T cells. General study results and limits: Mean Treg-derived proportions of mappable alloreactive CD4+ clones were roughly 69% for siplizumab and about 28% for controls. There was no confirmation of the suppressive function of proliferating Tregs from siplizumab cultures. Naive T cells appeared more varied than memory cells and looked like key alloresponse contributors.

Germline CDR1 LGHNA, CDR2 YNFKEQ. The CDR3 extends over 15 amino acids. Trimming pared 5 bases from V and 2 bases from J, leaving 10 bases between. Sequenced by immunoSEQ multiplex PCR; TCRdb stores in-frame clones only, minus some. The data show 94,000 or so clones, 80% to 95% seen once. A note on this clone: Its antigen is not identified.

The sequenced sample consisted of CD8+ T cells sorted from blood. The TCR sequence derives from a human donor in good health. The V and J genes are TRBV4-2 and TRBJ2-6, with D possibly being TRBD1 or TRBD2 (5 bases each). The CDR3 protein is CASSFRGPGANVLTF. For the CDR3, the DNA is TGTGCCAGCAGCTTTCGGGGCCCTGGGGCCAACGTCCTGACTTTC.